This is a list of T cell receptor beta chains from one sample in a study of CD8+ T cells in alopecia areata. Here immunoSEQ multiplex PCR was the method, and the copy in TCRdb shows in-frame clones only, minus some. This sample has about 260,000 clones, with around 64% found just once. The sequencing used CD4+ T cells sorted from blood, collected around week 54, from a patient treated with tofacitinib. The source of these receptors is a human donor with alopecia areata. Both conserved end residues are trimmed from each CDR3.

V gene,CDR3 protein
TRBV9,ASSVVVVGEQY
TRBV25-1,ASSGQYGELF
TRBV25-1,ASSLGQPTYEQY
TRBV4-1,ASSKDRWASTDTQY
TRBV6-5,ASSKPGGNTEAF
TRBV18,ASSSPLGTQY
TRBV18,ASSPDTGENTEAF
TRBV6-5,ASQAGGTGELF
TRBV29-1,SVSREDYGYT
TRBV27,ASSLVRGGGYT
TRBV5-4,ASSWGQGDTEAF
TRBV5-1,ASSGTLQPQH
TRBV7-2,ASSLASLAGYNEQF
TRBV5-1,ASRIGLAETQY
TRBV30,ACHPRQGGYEQY
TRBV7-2,ASSLGGSQPQH
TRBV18,ASSSTSGTAPLT
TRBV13,ASSHRNTGELF
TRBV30,AWMGQHNSPLH
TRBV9,ASSVDLGGREAF
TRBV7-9,ASSLRRNRNEKLF
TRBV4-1,ASSQDDWAKGNTIY
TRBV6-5,ASSIGTAYEQY
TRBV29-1,SVAGGNQPQH
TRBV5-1,ASSLVYGDYNEQF
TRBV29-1,SGMLAPNYEQY
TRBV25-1,ASIPPGQHSMNTEAF
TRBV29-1,SVKHGGAANTGELF
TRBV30,AWSWSGTGELF
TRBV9,ASSVRGSGNTIY
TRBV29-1,SVEEAQGAGYEQY
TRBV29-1,SVETAGSTKTQY
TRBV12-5,ASGLVTGGYSYEQY
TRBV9,ASSVDRDTEAF
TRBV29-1,SVGRHRGNVAGELF
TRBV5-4,ASSSMTSRSTDTQY
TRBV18,ASSPEGAGNQPQH
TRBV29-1,SVNRDMNTEAF
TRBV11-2,ASTSTGNEKLF
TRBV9,ASSEQQGYNEQF
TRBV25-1,ASSEYGGQGSYEQY
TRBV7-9,ASSEIGQPQH
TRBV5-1,ASSTTGTGYEQY
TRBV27,ASSPPGKSYEQY
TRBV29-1,SALDGGSNEQF
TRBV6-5,ASSADPGTSGY
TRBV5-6,ASSIDNYGYT
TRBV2,ASSIPGQGRNEQF
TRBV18,ASSPGEINSPLH
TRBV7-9,ASSAGQRGYT
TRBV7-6,ASSPGGKNTEAF
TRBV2,ASSGMSYGYT
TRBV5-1,ASSASEDGFSYEQY
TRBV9,ASSVRGADSPLH
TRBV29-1,SVHRDSLSNEQF
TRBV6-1,ASSEAGGANQPQH
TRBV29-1,SVDVSRQETQY